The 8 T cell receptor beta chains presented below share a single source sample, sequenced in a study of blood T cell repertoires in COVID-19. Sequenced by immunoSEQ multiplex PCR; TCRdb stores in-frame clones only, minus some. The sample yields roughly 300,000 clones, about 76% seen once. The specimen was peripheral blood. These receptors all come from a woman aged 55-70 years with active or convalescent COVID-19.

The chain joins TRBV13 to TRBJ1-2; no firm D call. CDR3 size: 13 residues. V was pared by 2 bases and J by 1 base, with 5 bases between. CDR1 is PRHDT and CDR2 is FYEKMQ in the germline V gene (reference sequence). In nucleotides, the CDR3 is TGTGCCAGCAGCTTACAGGTTAACTATGGCTACACCTTC. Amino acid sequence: CASSLQVNYGYTF.

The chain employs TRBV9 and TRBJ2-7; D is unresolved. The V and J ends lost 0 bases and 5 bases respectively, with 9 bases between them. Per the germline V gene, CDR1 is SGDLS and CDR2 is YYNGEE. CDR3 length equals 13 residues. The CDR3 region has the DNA TGTGCCAGCAGCGTAGGTCTAAGCGACGAGCAGTACTTC. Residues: CASSVGLSDEQYF. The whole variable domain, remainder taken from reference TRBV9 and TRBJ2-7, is DSGVTQTPKHLITATGQRVTLRCSPRSGDLSVYWYQQSLDQGLQFLIQYYNGEERAKGNILERFSAQQFPDLHSELNLSSLELGDSALYFCASSVGLSDEQYFGPGTRLTVT.

Here the CDR3 DNA reads TGTGCCAGTAGACTCGGGACAGGGACGGATCAGCCCCAGCATTTT. Its translation is CASRLGTGTDQPQHF. The rearrangement joins TRBV19 to TRBJ1-5, with 9 bases lining up with TRBD1. Trimming took 6 bases from V and 5 from J; bases not matched to a gene: 8. The V gene's germline CDR1 is LNHDA and CDR2 SQIVND (reference sequence). This CDR3 spans 15 amino acids.

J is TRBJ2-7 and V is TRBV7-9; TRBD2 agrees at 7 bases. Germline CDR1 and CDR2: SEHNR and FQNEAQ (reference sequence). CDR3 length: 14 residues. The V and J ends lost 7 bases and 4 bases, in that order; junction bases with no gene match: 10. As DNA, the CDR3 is TGTGCCAGCACTGGTCCGGGGGGATTATACGAGCAGTACTTC. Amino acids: CASTGPGGLYEQYF. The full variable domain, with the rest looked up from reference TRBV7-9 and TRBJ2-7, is DTGVSQNPRHKITKRGQNVTFRCDPISEHNRLYWYRQTLGQGPEFLTYFQNEAQLEKSRLLSDRFSAERPKGSFSTLEIQRTEQGDSAMYLCASTGPGGLYEQYFGPGTRLTVT.

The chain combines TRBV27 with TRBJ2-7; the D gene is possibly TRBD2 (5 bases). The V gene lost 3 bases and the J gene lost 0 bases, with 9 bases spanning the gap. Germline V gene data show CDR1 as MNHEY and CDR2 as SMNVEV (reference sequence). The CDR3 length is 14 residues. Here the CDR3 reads CASSFGESSYEQYF. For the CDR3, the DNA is TGTGCCAGCAGTTTTGGGGAGAGCTCCTACGAGCAGTACTTC.

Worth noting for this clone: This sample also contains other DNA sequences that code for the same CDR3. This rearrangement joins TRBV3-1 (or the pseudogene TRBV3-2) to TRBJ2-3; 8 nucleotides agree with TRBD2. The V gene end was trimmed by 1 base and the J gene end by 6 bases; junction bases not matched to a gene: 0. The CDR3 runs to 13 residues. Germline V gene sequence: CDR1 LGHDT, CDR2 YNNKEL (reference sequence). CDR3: CASSQAGGDTQYF. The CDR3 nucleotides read TGTGCCAGCAGCCAAGCGGGGGGGGATACGCAGTATTTT.

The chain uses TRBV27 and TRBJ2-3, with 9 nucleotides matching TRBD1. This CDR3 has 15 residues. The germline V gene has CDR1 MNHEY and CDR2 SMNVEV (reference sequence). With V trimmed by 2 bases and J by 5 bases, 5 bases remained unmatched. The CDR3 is CASSLNRGLVDTQYF. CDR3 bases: TGTGCCAGCAGTTTAAACAGGGGGCTGGTAGATACGCAGTATTTT.

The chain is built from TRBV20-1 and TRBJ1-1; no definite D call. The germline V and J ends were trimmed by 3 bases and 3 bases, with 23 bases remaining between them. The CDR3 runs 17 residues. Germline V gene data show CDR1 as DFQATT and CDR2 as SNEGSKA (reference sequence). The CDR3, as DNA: TGCAGTGCTAGTTTTTTTAGGAGATACAATTATTACACTGAAGCTTTCTTT. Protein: CSASFFRRYNYYTEAFF.